The 29 T cell receptor beta chains below come from one sample, sequenced in a study of cytomegalovirus exposure and HLA in healthy donors. The primer mix had 60 Vbeta and 13 Jbeta primers. TCRdb keeps only in-frame clones here, not all; method: immunoSEQ multiplex PCR. The sample's table shows around 70,000 clones. The specimen was PBMCs. The receptors here all came from a female donor in good health and CMV-seropositive.

The chain joins TRBV30 to TRBJ1-1; weak D call: TRBD1 (6 bases). The ends were cut back, 4 bases at V and 2 bases at J, with 11 bases in the middle. Per germline, CDR1 GTSNPN and CDR2 SVGIG (reference sequence). The CDR3 spans 13 residues. CDR3 sequence reads: CAWTRGTNTEAFF. DNA of the CDR3: TGTGCCTGGACTAGGGGGACAAACACTGAAGCTTTCTTT. Looking up the rest from reference TRBV30 and TRBJ1-1 gives the full variable domain: SQTIHQWPATLVQPVGSPLSLECTVEGTSNPNLYWYRQAAGRGLQLLFYSVGIGQISSEVPQNLSASRPQDRQFILSSKKLLLSDSGFYLCAWTRGTNTEAFFGQGTRLTVV.

V usage is TRBV6-5 and J usage is TRBJ2-2; the match to TRBD1 covers 8 bases. CDR3 length: 15 residues. The J segment lost 5 bases and the V segment lost 5 bases, leaving 7 bases of the junction unmatched. The germline V gene encodes CDR1 MNHEY and CDR2 SVGAGI. The CDR3 loop is CASSTRQGLTGELFF. CDR3 bases: TGTGCCAGCAGTACCCGACAGGGGTTGACCGGGGAGCTGTTTTTT.

The chain combines TRBV4-1 with TRBJ2-1; 7 bases are shared with TRBD2. J was trimmed by 3 bases and V by 4 bases; bases with no gene match: 9. This CDR3 spans 16 amino acids. CDR1 MGHRA and CDR2 YSYEKL come from the germline V gene. CDR3 nucleotides: TGCGCCAGCAGCCTCAGCAGAGCGGGAAACTACAATGAGCAGTTCTTC. Its protein product is CASSLSRAGNYNEQFF.

The V call is TRBV19, the J call TRBJ1-6, with a possible D match to TRBD1 (5 bases). The CDR3 spans 16 residues. Deletions cut 4 bases from V and 6 bases from J, with 16 bases between. Germline CDR1 is LNHDA and CDR2 is SQIVND (reference sequence). CDR3 DNA: TGTGCCAGTAGTACTACTTGGTGGCAGGGTAATTCACCCCTCCACTTT. Translation: CASSTTWWQGNSPLHF.

The chain uses TRBV28 and TRBJ1-5, with D maybe TRBD1 (5 bases). The CDR3 extends over 15 amino acids. The germline gives CDR1 MDHEN, CDR2 SYDVKM. Deletions cut 5 bases from V and 0 bases from J, with 11 bases between. This chain's CDR3 is CASSPPGVSNQPQHF. DNA of the CDR3: TGTGCCAGCAGTCCACCGGGGGTTAGCAATCAGCCCCAGCATTTT.

This rearrangement joins TRBV28 to TRBJ1-2; weak D call: TRBD1 (6 bases). Deletions cut 1 base from V and 5 bases from J, with 11 bases between. Per the germline V gene, CDR1 is MDHEN and CDR2 is SYDVKM. The CDR3 is 14 residues long. DNA of the CDR3: TGTGCCAGCAGTTTATCCAGGGGCCTGTATGGCTACACCTTC. Translation: CASSLSRGLYGYTF.

This chain links TRBV7-9 with TRBJ1-2, with no clear D. The CDR3 has 15 amino acids. CDR1 and CDR2 from the germline V gene are SEHNR and FQNEAQ (reference sequence). V gave up 0 bases and J gave up 4 bases, with 12 bases separating them. The CDR3 region is CASSLAVANSYGYTF. Written as DNA, the CDR3 is TGTGCCAGCAGCTTAGCGGTCGCAAACTCCTATGGCTACACCTTC.

J is TRBJ1-1 and V is TRBV18; unclear D gene. Looked up from germline, CDR1 is KGHSH and CDR2 is LQKENI. CDR3 length: 12 amino acids. V was clipped by 0 bases and J by 11 bases, with 10 bases between them. CDR3 residues: CASSPPSLEAFF. The DNA for the CDR3 is TGTGCCAGCTCACCACCGTCTCTGGAGGCTTTCTTT.

The V gene is TRBV19, the J gene TRBJ1-1, with 8 bases that match TRBD1. This CDR3 has 16 amino acids. J gave up 6 bases and V 5 bases, and 14 bases lay outside the gene matches. CDR1 and CDR2 (germline): LNHDA, SQIVND (reference sequence). The CDR3 loop is CASSSRDTGGLAEAFF. For the CDR3, the DNA is TGTGCCAGTAGTTCCCGGGACACAGGGGGACTCGCTGAAGCTTTCTTT.

The chain is built from TRBV9 and TRBJ2-1; 7 positions agree with TRBD2. CDR1 and CDR2 (germline): SGDLS, YYNGEE. With 0 bases clipped from V and 8 bases from J, the junction kept 8 bases outside the gene matches. The CDR3 runs to 15 residues. CDR3 loop: CASSVGLASPHEQFF. The CDR3 DNA follows: TGTGCCAGCAGCGTAGGACTAGCATCTCCCCATGAGCAGTTCTTC. The complete variable domain, with remaining parts taken from reference TRBV9 and TRBJ2-1, reads DSGVTQTPKHLITATGQRVTLRCSPRSGDLSVYWYQQSLDQGLQFLIQYYNGEERAKGNILERFSAQQFPDLHSELNLSSLELGDSALYFCASSVGLASPHEQFFGPGTRLTVL.

The chain joins TRBV23-1 to TRBJ1-2; 7 bases are shared with TRBD1. TRBV23-1 is sorted into the ORF group, with uncertain function. With V trimmed by 2 bases and J by 5 bases, 14 bases remained unmatched. This CDR3 comprises 17 residues. The CDR3, as DNA: TGCGCCAGCAGTCAAGTTGAAGAACGGACAGGTCTTTATGGCTACACCTTC. Its protein is CASSQVEERTGLYGYTF.

The chain carries TRBV7-9 and TRBJ2-7; possibly TRBD1 for D (5 bases). This CDR3 is 12 amino acids long. The germline CDR1 and CDR2 sequences are SEHNR and FQNEAQ (reference sequence). V was shortened by 1 base and J by 5 bases, with 6 bases between the two germline ends. The CDR3 loop reads CASSLGQNEQYF. CDR3 coding DNA: TGTGCCAGCAGCTTAGGACAGAACGAGCAGTACTTC.

V and J are TRBV5-1 and TRBJ1-1; D is perhaps TRBD1 (6 bases). The CDR3 contains 15 residues. Germline V gives CDR1 SGHRS, CDR2 YFSETQ. Trimming removed 0 bases at V and 0 bases at J, with 9 bases between. The CDR3 DNA is TGCGCCAGCAGCTTGGACCAGGGGATGAACACTGAAGCTTTCTTT. It codes for CASSLDQGMNTEAFF.

V gene TRBV6-1 combines with J gene TRBJ1-3, with TRBD1 identical over 10 bases. Per the germline V gene, CDR1 is MNHNS and CDR2 is SASEGT. The V and J ends lost 3 bases and 2 bases, in that order; junction bases with no gene match: 7. The CDR3 runs 17 residues. The chain's CDR3 is CASSDTEDRGAGNTIYF. In DNA, the CDR3 is TGTGCCAGCAGTGACACCGAGGACAGGGGGGCTGGAAACACCATATATTTT.

The chain is built from TRBV4-3 and TRBJ1-2; D remains ambiguous. The CDR3 is made up of 15 amino acids. Germline CDR1 and CDR2: LGHNA and YSLEER. The V gene lost 5 bases and the J gene lost 3 bases, with 16 bases spanning the gap. Written as DNA, the CDR3 is TGCGCCAGCAGCGTGGGCGCAAGTCGCTACTATGGCTACACCTTC. Translating gives CASSVGASRYYGYTF.

The rearrangement joins TRBV7-9 to TRBJ1-4, with D perhaps TRBD1 (6 bases). Germline CDR1 and CDR2: SEHNR and FQNEAQ (reference sequence). CDR3 length: 17 amino acids. Trimming took 0 bases from V and 1 from J, leaving 12 bases between them. Written as DNA, the CDR3 is TGTGCCAGCAGCTTAGCAGTCTTGGGACAAACTAATGAAAAACTGTTTTTT. The encoded protein is CASSLAVLGQTNEKLFF.

This sequence joins TRBV29-1 and TRBJ2-3; 9 bases agree with TRBD2. Trimming cost V 3 bases and J 4 bases; bases outside gene matches: 5. The CDR3 runs to 14 residues. From germline, CDR1 is SQVTM and CDR2 ANQGSEA. CDR3 bases: TGCAGCGTTGAGGGGCGGGAGGGCCCAGATACGCAGTATTTT. It is translated as CSVEGREGPDTQYF.

The chain employs TRBV6-1 and TRBJ1-4, with D possibly TRBD1 on 5 matching bases. The germline gives CDR1 MNHNS, CDR2 SASEGT. Between the trimmed V and J ends, which lost 2 bases and 8 bases, there was a span of 9 bases. This CDR3 is built from 13 residues. CDR3: CASSERKGEKLFF. CDR3 DNA: TGTGCCAGCAGTGAACGAAAGGGGGAAAAACTGTTTTTT.

The chain employs TRBV6-8 and TRBJ1-6; weak D call: TRBD1 (5 bases). CDR3 length: 14 amino acids. Trimming removed 10 bases at V and 5 bases at J, with 15 bases between. Per germline, CDR1 MNHGY and CDR2 SAAAGT. CDR3 protein: CATKPPGDNSPLHF. CDR3 DNA: TGTGCCACCAAGCCCCCGGGGGATAATTCACCCCTCCACTTT.

The J gene is TRBJ1-1, the V gene TRBV6-5, with 7 bases aligning to TRBD1. Unmatched junction bases numbered 11, after V lost 0 bases and J lost 10 bases. The CDR3 spans 15 residues. Germline V gene data show CDR1 as MNHEY and CDR2 as SVGAGI. The CDR3 here is CASSYSHVGQGVAFF. The CDR3 bases are TGTGCCAGCAGTTACTCGCACGTCGGGCAGGGGGTAGCTTTCTTT.

This chain uses TRBV19 with TRBJ2-4, with unresolved D. Between the trimmed V and J ends, which lost 9 bases and 0 bases, there was a span of 9 bases. The CDR3 consists of 13 residues. Looked up from germline, CDR1 is LNHDA and CDR2 is SQIVND (reference sequence). The CDR3 DNA reads TGTGCCAGCAGGCACCTAGCCAAAAACATTCAGTACTTC. It codes for CASRHLAKNIQYF.

The CDR3 region is CASSFGHTYEQYF. CDR3 nucleotides: TGTGCCAGCAGTTTTGGGCATACCTACGAGCAGTACTTC. The genes are TRBV28 and TRBJ2-7, with D hard to call. V was clipped by 3 bases and J by 2 bases, with 8 bases between them. Germline CDR1 is MDHEN and CDR2 is SYDVKM. The CDR3 consists of 13 residues.

This rearrangement joins TRBV7-8 to TRBJ1-1, with 8 bases fitting TRBD1. The junction had 4 bases not matched to a gene; V was cut back by 1 base and J by 3 bases. This CDR3 has 15 amino acids. Germline assignment: CDR1 SGHVS and CDR2 FQNEAQ. The CDR3 loop reads CASSLGTGWYTEAFF. The CDR3 DNA is TGTGCCAGCAGCTTAGGGACAGGGTGGTACACTGAAGCTTTCTTT.

The chain joins TRBV14 to TRBJ2-1; 11 bases are shared with TRBD2. CDR1 is SGHDN, CDR2 FVKESK, per germline. CDR3 length equals 15 residues. V dropped 6 bases and J dropped 9; count of bases not matched to a gene: 10. CDR3 DNA: TGTGCCAGCAGGCCGACTAGCGGGATTTTTGTTGAGCAGTTCTTC. Encoded protein: CASRPTSGIFVEQFF.

The rearrangement joins TRBV2 to TRBJ1-2, with a weak D call TRBD1 (6 bases). The germline V and J ends were trimmed by 6 bases and 4 bases, with 15 bases remaining between them. The CDR3 consists of 14 residues. Germline loops: CDR1 SNHLY, CDR2 FYNNEI. In nucleotides, the CDR3 is TGTGCCAGCAGAGACGGGACAACCACCTATGGCTACACCTTC. Residues: CASRDGTTTYGYTF.

V and J are TRBV12-2 and TRBJ2-1; the DNA was not compared with TRBD1, the D call given in the table. TRBV12-2 represents a pseudogene. The CDR3 runs to 16 residues. CDR3 bases: TGTGCAAGTCGCTTAGAGATCGGGACAATCCACAATGAGCAGTTCTTC. It specifies CASRLEIGTIHNEQFF.

The chain recombines TRBV27 with TRBJ2-7; the match to TRBD1 covers 8 bases. The CDR3 extends over 15 amino acids. V lost 1 base and J lost 5; bases outside the gene matches: 7. Germline lookup yields CDR1 MNHEY and CDR2 SMNVEV (reference sequence). As DNA, the CDR3 is TGTGCCAGCAGTTTATGGGGACAGGCAACCCACGAGCAGTACTTC. The encoded protein is CASSLWGQATHEQYF.

The chain employs TRBV9 and TRBJ1-2; D may be TRBD1 (5 bases). V lost 1 base, J lost 5 bases, and 9 bases lay in between. The CDR3 length is 13 residues. Germline V CDR1 and CDR2: SGDLS, YYNGEE. In nucleotides, the CDR3 is TGTGCCAGCAGCGTATCGGACATGTATGGCTACACCTTC. Translation gives CASSVSDMYGYTF.

The rearrangement joins TRBV5-4 to TRBJ2-3; D not certain. The V gene lost 5 bases and the J gene lost 2 bases, with 9 bases spanning the gap. Germline V gene data show CDR1 as SGHNT and CDR2 as YYREEE (reference sequence). CDR3 size: 13 residues. Here the CDR3 reads CASSLSLTDTQYF. The CDR3 coding sequence is TGTGCCAGCAGTTTGTCCCTCACAGATACGCAGTATTTT.